Each of the 16 T cell receptor beta chains below was sequenced from the same sample in a study of regulatory T cells in long-lasting Graves disease. Arm-PCR of CDR3 regions with iRepertoire HTBI primers generated TCR beta libraries. MiXCR, run by TCRdb on the multiplex PCR reads, gives a single entry per CDR3 protein. Here the sample spans about 470,000 distinct CDR3 sequences, 14% to 15% being singletons. Documented time point: newly diagnosed GD, antithyroid drugs for less than 3 months. Researchers made the TCR library from RNA that was extracted from PBMCs. Another study also made use of these data, one on T cells in Graves' hyperthyroidism and ophthalmopathy.

The sample consisted of peripheral blood mononuclear cells (PBMCs), taken at new diagnosis, from a patient treated with antithyroid drugs. Source of these receptors: a woman aged 30 to 39 with Graves disease.

At least ten counts were recorded for this clonotype. V gene TRBV10-3 combines with J gene TRBJ2-2, with 11 bases that match TRBD2. With V trimmed by 4 bases and J by 2 bases, 3 bases remained unmatched. CDR3 length equals 16 residues. CDR1 is ENHRY, CDR2 SYGVKD, per germline. CDR3 DNA: TGTGCCATCAGTGGACTAGCGGGACATAACACCGGGGAGCTGTTTTTT. It specifies CAISGLAGHNTGELFF.

This clonotype appeared many times. The genes are TRBV12-3 or TRBV12-4 and TRBJ2-3; 8 bases agree with TRBD1. J was trimmed by 2 bases and V by 3 bases; bases with no gene match: 4. The CDR3 runs 15 residues. CDR3 sequence reads: CASSLGTGATDTQYF. The CDR3 DNA reads as TGTGCCAGCAGTTTGGGGACAGGTGCCACAGATACGCAGTATTTT.

This clonotype was seen repeatedly, ten times or more. The genes are TRBV5-8 and TRBJ2-3; 14 positions match TRBD2. The CDR3 extends over 17 amino acids. The V gene end was trimmed by 7 bases and the J gene end by 3 bases; junction bases not matched to a gene: 10. Germline V CDR1 and CDR2: SGHTS, YDEGEE. The CDR3 protein is CASLWTSGRIPTDTQYF. DNA of the CDR3: TGTGCCAGCCTATGGACTAGCGGGAGGATCCCGACAGATACGCAGTATTTT.

This clonotype has only a few counts. V is TRBV5-1 and J is TRBJ2-1; D perhaps matches TRBD2 (6 bases). V dropped 1 base and J dropped 9 bases, with 20 bases sitting between them. Germline CDR1 is SGHRS and CDR2 is YFSETQ. This CDR3 comprises 16 residues. The chain's CDR3 is CASSLRVGGSGSEQFF. The CDR3 DNA is TGCGCCAGCAGCTTGAGGGTGGGGGGATCGGGGTCTGAGCAGTTCTTC.

This clonotype was detected ten times or more. This rearrangement joins TRBV3-1 to TRBJ1-1; a weak D match, TRBD1 (5 bases). The CDR3 sequence is 16 residues long. Trimming stripped 0 bases from V and 1 base from J, with 12 bases between. Germline-derived CDR1 and CDR2 are LGHDT and YNNKEL (reference sequence). This CDR3 is CASSQEMRQGNTEAFF. The CDR3, as DNA: TGTGCCAGCAGCCAAGAAATGCGCCAGGGGAACACTGAAGCTTTCTTT.

This clonotype was detected many times. The genes are TRBV6-1 and TRBJ1-6, with D possibly TRBD1 on 6 matching bases. The CDR3 consists of 16 residues. Trimming took off 5 bases at V and 7 bases at J, with 18 bases between the two ends. CDR1 MNHNS and CDR2 SASEGT come from the germline V gene. CDR3 nucleotide sequence: TGTGCCAGCAGTCGGGACACTTCGGCCCTAAATTCACCCCTCCACTTT. Its translation: CASSRDTSALNSPLHF.

The chain uses TRBV19 and TRBJ2-2; 7 bases align to TRBD2. Germline CDR1 is LNHDA and CDR2 is SQIVND (reference sequence). V dropped 0 bases and J dropped 6; count of bases not matched to a gene: 13. This CDR3 region has 18 residues. The CDR3 DNA reads TGTGCCAGTAGTATAGAGGGTTACGCGGGAGTAAAGGCCGGGGAGCTGTTTTTT. It encodes CASSIEGYAGVKAGELFF.

The sample holds a few counts of this clonotype. The V and J genes are TRBV20-1 and TRBJ2-3; a weak D match, TRBD1 (5 bases). V was cut by 3 bases and J by 6 bases, with 16 bases left in between. The CDR3 extends over 14 amino acids. CDR1 DFQATT and CDR2 SNEGSKA come from the germline V gene (reference sequence). The CDR3 nucleotides are TGCAGTGCTAGCCTACAGGCGGCAGGGGATACGCAGTATTTT. Translated, it gives CSASLQAAGDTQYF.

Ten or more counts support this clonotype. DNA for the CDR3: TGTGCCAGCAGCTTAGAAGGACCTAGCGTACAGTTCTTC. Amino acid sequence: CASSLEGPSVQFF. The chain carries TRBV11-2 and TRBJ2-1; TRBD2 might be the D (6 bases). Germline loops: CDR1 SGHAT, CDR2 FQNNGV. Trimming cost V 0 bases and J 13 bases, with 13 bases left between them. The CDR3 loop spans 13 amino acids.

This clonotype was detected many times. The V call is TRBV30, the J call TRBJ2-7; TRBD2 agrees at 7 bases. The CDR3 loop spans 16 amino acids. CDR1 and CDR2 from the germline V gene are GTSNPN and SVGIG (reference sequence). Germline trimming cut 0 bases from V and 7 bases from J; bases unmatched to any gene: 15. DNA of the CDR3: TGTGCCTGGAGTGTACTCCCTAGCGGCAGAGGTTGGGAGCAGTACTTC. Protein sequence: CAWSVLPSGRGWEQYF.

This clonotype has only a few counts. Compared with germline, one end of the junction differs, possibly owing to a read error. The chain employs TRBV12-3 or TRBV12-4 and TRBJ1-2, with 10 bases matching TRBD1. CDR3 length equals 15 residues. The CDR3 is CARSLLGTGDNGYTF. DNA for the CDR3: TGTGCCCGCAGCCTCCTTGGGACAGGGGATAATGGCTACACCTTC.

This clonotype occurred many times. This chain uses TRBV3-1 with TRBJ2-1; D possibly uses TRBD1 or TRBD2 (6 bases each). This CDR3 is built from 15 residues. Trimming removed 5 bases from V and 2 bases from J, with 13 bases in between. Germline loops: CDR1 LGHDT, CDR2 YNNKEL (reference sequence). CDR3 nucleotides: TGTGCCAGCAGCTCGGGACGGGGGCCCTACAATGAGCAGTTCTTC. Amino acids: CASSSGRGPYNEQFF.

This clonotype was observed many times. The chain employs TRBV18 and TRBJ2-5; no clear D. V was cut by 1 base and J by 4 bases, with 4 bases left in between. Germline V gene sequence: CDR1 KGHSH, CDR2 LQKENI. The CDR3 length is 12 residues. CDR3 in DNA: TGTGCCAGCTCACCACGGGGAGAGACCCAGTACTTC. Its protein is CASSPRGETQYF.

This clonotype appeared many times. V gene TRBV20-1 combines with J gene TRBJ2-1; perhaps TRBD2 as D (7 bases). V shed 4 bases and J shed 12 bases, with 19 bases lying between them. The CDR3 extends over 13 amino acids. Germline V lookup: CDR1 DFQATT, CDR2 SNEGSKA (reference sequence). This CDR3 is CSAIHGGRGWQFF. The DNA of the CDR3 is TGCAGTGCTATACACGGGGGGCGAGGGTGGCAGTTCTTC.

This clonotype was observed a handful of times. V gene TRBV5-4 combines with J gene TRBJ1-4; 7 bases agree with TRBD1. Germline CDR1 SGHNT, CDR2 YYREEE (reference sequence). The CDR3 runs to 13 residues. The V gene end was trimmed by 4 bases and the J gene end by 6 bases; junction bases not matched to a gene: 3. This CDR3 is CASSGGQDEKLFF. As DNA, the CDR3 is TGTGCCAGCAGCGGTGGACAGGATGAAAAACTGTTTTTT.

This clonotype has ten or more counts. This chain connects TRBV13 to TRBJ2-7, with D perhaps matching TRBD2 (5 bases). Between the trimmed V and J ends, which lost 0 bases and 5 bases, there was a span of 8 bases. The CDR3 totals 13 residues. Germline CDR1 reads PRHDT; CDR2 reads FYEKMQ (reference sequence). CDR3 residues: CASSLGLGDEQYF. The DNA of the CDR3 is TGTGCCAGCAGCTTAGGACTAGGCGACGAGCAGTACTTC.